The present T cell receptor (beta chain) was sequenced within a study of cytomegalovirus exposure and HLA in healthy donors. Study-wide results and limits: DRB1 showed the most TCR associations and HLA-C the fewest in a later analysis, as rates varied by HLA locus.

Worth noting for this clone: As yet, its antigen is unknown.

In the PCR, 60 Vbeta and 13 Jbeta primers were used. The assay was immunoSEQ multiplex PCR, and TCRdb's table has in-frame clones only and misses some. The sample comprises 100,000 to 150,000 clones, about 71% of which are singletons, and 3% to 3.5% rests with the top ten. The TCR originated in a woman in her forties or fifties in good health and CMV-seronegative. Specimen: PBMCs.

The CDR3 loop reads CASRKTKAYEQYF. The CDR3 coding sequence is TGTGCCAGTAGAAAGACAAAAGCCTACGAGCAGTACTTC. J is TRBJ2-7 and V is TRBV19; D is unresolved. V was cut by 6 bases and J by 2 bases, with 11 bases left in between. The CDR3 has 13 amino acids. Germline V CDR1 and CDR2: LNHDA, SQIVND (reference sequence).